A selection of T cell receptor beta chains follows, all from one sample in a study of OX40 agonist ivuxolimab in advanced cancers. The assay was immunoSEQ multiplex PCR, and TCRdb's table has in-frame clones only and misses some. The sample lists more than 50,000 clones; about 85% were seen once. The source was CD4+ or CD8+ T cells sorted from blood, collected in a trial of the OX40 agonist ivuxolimab. These receptors all come from an adult with an advanced solid tumor such as melanoma, head and neck, liver or kidney cancer. Each CDR3 is given with its conserved first and last residue. A D gene is named only where the DNA matches it firmly. Size values are once, few and many counts, or a class for expanded clones, and some rows have none.

.,TRBV7-9,TRBJ2-3,TRBD2,CASSFRREPTDTQYF,TGTGCCAGCAGCTTCCGGCGGGAGCCTACAGATACGCAGTATTTT
.,TRBV27,TRBJ1-5,.,CASGRGHNQPQHF,TGTGCCAGCGGCCGGGGCCACAATCAGCCCCAGCATTTT
.,TRBV6-5,TRBJ2-7,.,CASSYARGPYEQYF,TGTGCCAGCAGTTACGCCCGGGGACCCTACGAGCAGTACTTC
.,TRBV5-1,TRBJ2-7,TRBD2,CASSLGLAGGSYSYEQYF,TGCGCCAGCAGCTTGGGACTAGCGGGGGGTTCCTACTCCTACGAGCAGTACTTC
.,TRBV2,TRBJ2-7,TRBD1,CASKGTAYEQYF,TGTGCCAGCAAAGGGACAGCCTACGAGCAGTACTTC
.,TRBV6-1,TRBJ2-5,TRBD2,CASSEGLAGTQETQYF,TGTGCCAGCAGTGAAGGACTAGCGGGGACCCAAGAGACCCAGTACTTC
.,TRBV9,TRBJ1-3,.,CASSLLPSSSGNTIYF,TGTGCCAGCAGCCTTCTACCCAGTAGCTCTGGAAACACCATATATTTT
.,TRBV6-1,TRBJ2-2,TRBD1,CASSQGALSGELFF,TGTGCCAGCAGCCAGGGGGCGCTTTCCGGGGAGCTGTTTTTT
.,TRBV19,TRBJ1-5,.,CASSIDLAQGNQPQHF,TGTGCCAGTAGTATAGATCTAGCACAGGGCAATCAGCCCCAGCATTTT
medium-sized,TRBV5-4,TRBJ1-3,.,CASRGDGANWGNTIYF,TGTGCCAGCAGGGGTGATGGCGCTAACTGGGGAAACACCATATATTTT
once,TRBV6-1,TRBJ2-5,.,CASRIQRETQYF,TGTGCCAGCAGAATCCAGCGAGAGACCCAGTACTTC
.,TRBV10-2,TRBJ1-3,.,CASSEIESSGNTIYF,TGCGCCAGCAGTGAGATTGAAAGCTCTGGAAACACCATATATTTT
.,TRBV5-1,TRBJ1-5,TRBD1,CASSLGTGTGNQPQHF,TGCGCCAGCAGCTTGGGGACAGGGACTGGCAATCAGCCCCAGCATTTT
.,TRBV5-1,TRBJ2-1,.,CASLPRAGQNNEQFF,TGCGCCAGCCTACCCCGTGCGGGACAGAACAATGAGCAGTTCTTC
.,TRBV6-5,TRBJ1-5,.,CASSPESNQPQHF,TGTGCCAGCAGCCCCGAGTCCAATCAGCCCCAGCATTTT
.,TRBV7-2,TRBJ2-7,.,CASSLDWTGGYEQYF,TGTGCCAGCAGCTTAGACTGGACTGGAGGCTACGAGCAGTACTTC
.,TRBV29-1,TRBJ1-1,.,CSGARGNTEAFF,TGCAGCGGCGCAAGGGGGAACACTGAAGCTTTCTTT
.,TRBV7-2,TRBJ1-1,.,CATYADRQNTEAFF,TGTGCCACCTACGCCGACAGGCAAAACACTGAAGCTTTCTTT
.,TRBV5-1,TRBJ1-2,.,CASSEPGLSYGYTF,TGCGCCAGCAGCGAACCGGGACTCAGCTATGGCTACACCTTC
.,TRBV11-2,TRBJ2-1,TRBD1,CASSLVTGTGGYNEQFF,TGTGCCAGCAGCTTGGTTACCGGGACAGGGGGCTACAATGAGCAGTTCTTC
.,TRBV5-1,TRBJ2-1,.,CASSLPTLNEQFF,TGCGCCAGCAGCCTTCCTACCCTCAATGAGCAGTTCTTC
.,TRBV28,TRBJ2-3,.,CASSLFWGKGTDTQYF,TGTGCCAGCAGCCTATTTTGGGGGAAAGGCACAGATACGCAGTATTTT
.,TRBV28,TRBJ2-2,.,CASSAGGNTGELFF,TGTGCCAGCAGCGCCGGGGGGAACACCGGGGAGCTGTTTTTT
.,TRBV27,TRBJ1-4,.,CASSLRGAGDLFF,TGTGCCAGCAGTTTAAGGGGTGCGGGAGATCTGTTTTTT
.,TRBV27,TRBJ2-7,.,CASSPIRQFAIGEQYF,TGTGCCAGCAGCCCCATCCGACAGTTCGCCATAGGCGAGCAGTACTTC
.,TRBV4-3,TRBJ2-5,TRBD2,CASSQDRTSGSQETQYF,TGCGCCAGCAGCCAAGATCGTACTAGCGGCTCGCAAGAGACCCAGTACTTC
.,TRBV14,TRBJ2-7,TRBD2,CASSRGLAGFEQYF,TGTGCCAGCAGCCGAGGCCTAGCGGGTTTCGAGCAGTACTTC
.,TRBV6-1,TRBJ1-3,.,CASSVSGTGNTIYF,TGTGCCAGCAGTGTCTCTGGGACTGGAAACACCATATATTTT
.,TRBV7-9,TRBJ1-6,.,CASSSGPSPLHF,TGTGCCAGCAGCTCCGGACCTTCACCCCTCCACTTT
.,TRBV6-1,TRBJ2-6,TRBD1,CASVTGTSGANVLTF,TGTGCCAGCGTGACAGGGACATCTGGGGCCAACGTCCTGACTTTC
.,TRBV19,TRBJ2-3,TRBD2,CASQDRSGGYTDTQYF,TGTGCCAGTCAGGATAGGTCGGGGGGGTACACAGATACGCAGTATTTT
.,TRBV15,TRBJ2-7,.,CATRDTGSNKYEQYF,TGTGCCACTAGGGACACCGGATCTAATAAATACGAGCAGTACTTC
.,TRBV7-3,TRBJ2-1,.,CASSPISGSNEQFF,TGTGCCAGCAGCCCTATATCAGGGAGCAATGAGCAGTTCTTC
once,TRBV5-8,TRBJ1-4,.,CASSLGGRFEKLFF,TGTGCCAGCAGCTTGGGGGGCAGGTTTGAAAAACTGTTTTTT
once,TRBV4-2,TRBJ1-6,.,CASSQEGAGFRSPLHF,TGTGCCAGCAGCCAAGAGGGTGCAGGGTTTCGTTCACCCCTCCACTTT
.,TRBV5-1,TRBJ2-5,.,CASSLDPQAHQETQYF,TGCGCCAGCAGCTTGGATCCCCAGGCCCACCAAGAGACCCAGTACTTC
.,TRBV6-1,TRBJ1-6,.,CASIKGLDNSPLHF,TGTGCCAGCATCAAGGGACTAGATAATTCACCCCTCCACTTT
.,TRBV28,TRBJ2-7,TRBD1,CATSGQIYEQYF,TGTGCCACCTCGGGACAGATCTACGAGCAGTACTTC
once,TRBV5-1,TRBJ2-3,TRBD2,CASSVWTSGTDTQYF,TGCGCCAGCAGTGTGTGGACTAGCGGCACAGATACGCAGTATTTT
.,TRBV7-2,TRBJ1-6,.,CASSLAIVSDRVGSPLYF,TGTGCCAGCAGCTTAGCGATTGTGTCAGATCGGGTTGGATCACCCCTCTACTTT
.,TRBV6-5,TRBJ1-1,.,CASSYSNTEAFF,TGTGCCAGCAGTTACTCGAACACTGAAGCTTTCTTT
once,TRBV6-1,TRBJ1-1,TRBD1,CASRRTGGTEAFF,TGTGCCAGCAGACGGACAGGAGGTACTGAAGCTTTCTTT
.,TRBV28,TRBJ1-5,.,CASRNGGVAQPQHF,TGTGCCAGCAGGAATGGGGGGGTGGCCCAGCCCCAGCATTTT
few,TRBV19,TRBJ2-3,.,CASSIRRFTDTQYF,TGTGCCAGTAGTATTCGGCGTTTCACAGATACGCAGTATTTT
few,TRBV5-5,TRBJ1-1,.,CASSPAGGIRPNTEAFF,TGTGCCAGCAGCCCCGCCGGTGGCATACGACCAAACACTGAAGCTTTCTTT
.,TRBV29-1,TRBJ2-7,.,CSVEDEAGPKQYF,TGCAGCGTTGAAGACGAGGCAGGGCCCAAGCAGTACTTC
.,TRBV27,TRBJ1-1,.,CASSLSGRSMNTEAFF,TGTGCCAGCAGTTTATCGGGCAGAAGCATGAACACTGAAGCTTTCTTT
.,TRBV10-3,TRBJ2-3,TRBD1,CAISEPRTGSTDTQYF,TGTGCCATCAGTGAGCCGAGGACAGGGTCCACAGATACGCAGTATTTT